This T cell receptor beta chain was captured in a study of T cell responses to AZD1222 COVID-19 vaccine. Measured with immunoSEQ multiplex PCR; TCRdb has only the in-frame clones, and not every one. Of some 99,000 clones in the sample, 88% were seen once. The V segment lost 5 bases and the J segment 4 bases; nucleotides outside the gene matches: 3. Germline assignment: CDR1 SGHVS and CDR2 FQNEAQ. The CDR3 is 14 amino acids. The receptor's source is an adult in good health. This specimen consisted of peripheral blood, obtained on day 0 of AZD1222 vaccination. The rearrangement joins TRBV7-8 to TRBJ1-5, with TRBD1 matching over 9 bases. In DNA form, the CDR3 reads TGTGCCAGCAGCCGCGGGACAGGGAATCAGCCCCAGCATTTT. This encodes CASSRGTGNQPQHF.